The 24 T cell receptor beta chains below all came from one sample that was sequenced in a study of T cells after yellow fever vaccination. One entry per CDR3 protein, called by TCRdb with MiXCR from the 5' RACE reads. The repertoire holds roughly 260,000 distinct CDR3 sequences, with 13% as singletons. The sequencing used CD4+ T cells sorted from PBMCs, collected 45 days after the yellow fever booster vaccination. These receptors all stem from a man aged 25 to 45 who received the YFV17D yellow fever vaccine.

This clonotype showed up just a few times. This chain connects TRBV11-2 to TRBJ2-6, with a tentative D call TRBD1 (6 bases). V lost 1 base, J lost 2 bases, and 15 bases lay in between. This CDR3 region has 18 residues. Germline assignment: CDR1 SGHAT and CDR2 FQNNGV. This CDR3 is CASSLGEQGLAGANVLTF. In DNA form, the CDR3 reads TGTGCCAGCAGCTTAGGGGAACAGGGTTTAGCTGGGGCCAACGTCCTGACTTTC. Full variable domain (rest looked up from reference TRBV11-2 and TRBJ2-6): EAGVAQSPRYKIIEKRQSVAFWCNPISGHATLYWYQQILGQGPKLLIQFQNNGVVDDSQLPKDRFSAERLKGVDSTLKIQPAKLEDSAVYLCASSLGEQGLAGANVLTFGAGSRLTVL.

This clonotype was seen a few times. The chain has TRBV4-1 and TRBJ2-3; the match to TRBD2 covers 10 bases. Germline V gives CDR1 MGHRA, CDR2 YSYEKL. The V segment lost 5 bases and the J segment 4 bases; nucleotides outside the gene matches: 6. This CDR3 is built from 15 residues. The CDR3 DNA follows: TGCGCCAGCAGCGGGCTAGCGGGAGTTCCAGATACGCAGTATTTT. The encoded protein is CASSGLAGVPDTQYF.

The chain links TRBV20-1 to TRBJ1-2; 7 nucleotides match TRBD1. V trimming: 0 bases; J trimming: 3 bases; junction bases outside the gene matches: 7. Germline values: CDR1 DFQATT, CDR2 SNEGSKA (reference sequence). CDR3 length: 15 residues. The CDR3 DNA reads TGCAGTGCTAGAGATCCCGCCAGGGGGGACTATGGCTACACCTTC. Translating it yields CSARDPARGDYGYTF.

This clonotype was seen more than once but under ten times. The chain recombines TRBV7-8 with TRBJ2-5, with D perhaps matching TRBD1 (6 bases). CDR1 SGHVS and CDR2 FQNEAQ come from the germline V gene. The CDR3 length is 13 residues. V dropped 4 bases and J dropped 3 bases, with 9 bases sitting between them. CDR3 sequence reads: CASSSRTEETQYF. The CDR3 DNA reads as TGTGCCAGCAGCTCCCGGACAGAAGAGACCCAGTACTTC.

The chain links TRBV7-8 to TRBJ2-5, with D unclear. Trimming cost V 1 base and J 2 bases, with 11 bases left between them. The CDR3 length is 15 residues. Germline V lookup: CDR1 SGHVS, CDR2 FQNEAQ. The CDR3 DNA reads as TGTGCCAGCAGCTTAGGGGTCACGTCTCAAGAGACCCAGTACTTC. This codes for CASSLGVTSQETQYF.

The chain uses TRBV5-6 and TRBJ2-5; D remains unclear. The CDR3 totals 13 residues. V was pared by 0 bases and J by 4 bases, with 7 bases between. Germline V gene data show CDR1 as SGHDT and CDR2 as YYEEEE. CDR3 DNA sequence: TGTGCCAGCAGCTTGGGCCGGATAGAGACCCAGTACTTC. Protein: CASSLGRIETQYF.

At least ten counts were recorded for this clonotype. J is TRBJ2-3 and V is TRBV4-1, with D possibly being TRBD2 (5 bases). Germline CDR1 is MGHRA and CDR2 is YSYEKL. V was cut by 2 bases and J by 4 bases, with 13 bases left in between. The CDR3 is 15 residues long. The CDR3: CASSQLVWRPDTQYF. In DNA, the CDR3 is TGCGCCAGCAGCCAACTTGTATGGAGGCCAGATACGCAGTATTTT.

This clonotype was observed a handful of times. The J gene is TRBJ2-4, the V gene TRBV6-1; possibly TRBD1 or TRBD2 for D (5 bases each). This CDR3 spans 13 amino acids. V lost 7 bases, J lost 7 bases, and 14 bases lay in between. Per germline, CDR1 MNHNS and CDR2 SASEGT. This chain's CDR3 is CASMRGVGNIQYF. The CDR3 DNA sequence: TGTGCCAGCATGAGGGGAGTCGGGAACATTCAGTACTTC.

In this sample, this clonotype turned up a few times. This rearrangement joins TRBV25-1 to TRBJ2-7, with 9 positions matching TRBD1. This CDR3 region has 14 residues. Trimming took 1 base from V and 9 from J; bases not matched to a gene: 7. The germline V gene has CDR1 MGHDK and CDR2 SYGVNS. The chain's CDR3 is CASSEFGTGSLQYF. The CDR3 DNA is TGTGCCAGCAGTGAATTTGGGACAGGGTCCCTGCAGTACTTC.

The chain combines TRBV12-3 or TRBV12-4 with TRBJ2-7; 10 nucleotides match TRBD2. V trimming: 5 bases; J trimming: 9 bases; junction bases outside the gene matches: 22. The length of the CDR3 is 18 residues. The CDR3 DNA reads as TGTGCCAGCAGTAGTGACAGGGGCGTTTTTCAAGCGGGAGGGCGGCAGTACTTC. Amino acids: CASSSDRGVFQAGGRQYF.

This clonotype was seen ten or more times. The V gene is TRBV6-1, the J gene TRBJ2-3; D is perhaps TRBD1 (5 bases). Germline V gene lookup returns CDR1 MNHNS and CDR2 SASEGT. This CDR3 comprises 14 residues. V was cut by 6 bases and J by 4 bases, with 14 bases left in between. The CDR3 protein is CASSRPGAPDTQYF. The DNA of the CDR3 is TGTGCCAGCAGCCGCCCTGGGGCCCCAGATACGCAGTATTTT.

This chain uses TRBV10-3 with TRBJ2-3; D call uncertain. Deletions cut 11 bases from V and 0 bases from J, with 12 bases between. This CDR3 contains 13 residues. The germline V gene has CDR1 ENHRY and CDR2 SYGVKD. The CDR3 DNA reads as TGTGCCTCGACGGCGGTAAGCACAGATACGCAGTATTTT. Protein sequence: CASTAVSTDTQYF.

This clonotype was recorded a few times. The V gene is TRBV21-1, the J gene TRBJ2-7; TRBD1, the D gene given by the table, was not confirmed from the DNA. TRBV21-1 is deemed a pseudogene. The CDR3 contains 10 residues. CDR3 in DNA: TGTGCCGGGGGGACCTACGAGCAGTACTTC. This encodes CAGGTYEQYF.

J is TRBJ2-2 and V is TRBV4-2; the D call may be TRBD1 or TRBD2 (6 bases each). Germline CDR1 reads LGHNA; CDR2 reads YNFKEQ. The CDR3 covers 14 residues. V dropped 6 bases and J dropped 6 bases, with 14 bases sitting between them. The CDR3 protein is CASRNRASAGELFF. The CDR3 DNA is TGTGCCAGCAGAAACAGGGCTAGCGCCGGGGAGCTGTTTTTT.

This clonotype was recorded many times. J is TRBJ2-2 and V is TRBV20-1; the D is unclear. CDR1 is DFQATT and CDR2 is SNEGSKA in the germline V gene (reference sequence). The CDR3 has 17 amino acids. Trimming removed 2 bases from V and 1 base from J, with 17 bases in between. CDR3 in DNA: TGCAGTGCTAGACGGCTGCAGGCCTCAGGGAACACCGGGGAGCTGTTTTTT. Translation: CSARRLQASGNTGELFF.

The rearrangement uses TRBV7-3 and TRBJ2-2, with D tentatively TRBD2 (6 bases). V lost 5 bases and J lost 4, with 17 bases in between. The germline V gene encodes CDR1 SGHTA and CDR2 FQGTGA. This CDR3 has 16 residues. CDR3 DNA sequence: TGTGCCAGCAGCCAAGCGATAGCGGCAGGCACCGGGGAGCTGTTTTTT. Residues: CASSQAIAAGTGELFF.

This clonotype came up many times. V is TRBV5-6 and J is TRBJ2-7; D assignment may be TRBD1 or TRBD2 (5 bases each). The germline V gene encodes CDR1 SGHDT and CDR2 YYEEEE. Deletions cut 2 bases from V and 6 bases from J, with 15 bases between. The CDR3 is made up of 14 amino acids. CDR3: CASSFVGPIAEQYF. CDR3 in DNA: TGTGCCAGCAGCTTCGTGGGACCGATCGCCGAGCAGTACTTC.

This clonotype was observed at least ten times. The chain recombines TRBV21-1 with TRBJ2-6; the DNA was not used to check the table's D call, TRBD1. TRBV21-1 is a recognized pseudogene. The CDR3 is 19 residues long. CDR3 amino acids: CASSKARRETISGANVLTF. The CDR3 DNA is TGTGCCAGCAGCAAAGCCCGCAGGGAAACGATCTCTGGGGCCAACGTCCTGACTTTC.

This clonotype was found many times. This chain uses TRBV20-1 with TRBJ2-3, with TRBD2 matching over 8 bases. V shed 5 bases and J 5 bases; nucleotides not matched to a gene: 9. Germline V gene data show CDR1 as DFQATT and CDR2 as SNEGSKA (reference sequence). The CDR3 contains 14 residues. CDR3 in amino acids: CSALYSGGRDTQYF. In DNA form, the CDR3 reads TGCAGTGCTCTCTACAGCGGGGGCAGAGATACGCAGTATTTT.

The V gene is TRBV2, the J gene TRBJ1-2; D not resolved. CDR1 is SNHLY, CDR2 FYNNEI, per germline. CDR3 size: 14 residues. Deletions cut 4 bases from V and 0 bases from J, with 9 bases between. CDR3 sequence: CASSGVRTNYGYTF. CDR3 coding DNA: TGTGCCAGCAGTGGGGTCAGAACTAACTATGGCTACACCTTC.

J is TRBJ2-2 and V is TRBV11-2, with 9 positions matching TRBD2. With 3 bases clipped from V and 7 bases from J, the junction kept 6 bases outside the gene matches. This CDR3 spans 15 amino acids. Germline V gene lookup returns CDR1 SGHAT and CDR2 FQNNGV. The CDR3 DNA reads TGTGCCAGCAGCTTTTTAGCGGGAGCGAACGGGGAGCTGTTTTTT. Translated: CASSFLAGANGELFF.

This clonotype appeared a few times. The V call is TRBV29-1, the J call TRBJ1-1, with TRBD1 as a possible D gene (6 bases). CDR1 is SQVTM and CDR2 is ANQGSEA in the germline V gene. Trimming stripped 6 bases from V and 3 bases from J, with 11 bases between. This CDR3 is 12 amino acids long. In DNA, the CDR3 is TGCAGCGTGAGTAGGGGGGACACTGAAGCTTTCTTT. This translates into CSVSRGDTEAFF.

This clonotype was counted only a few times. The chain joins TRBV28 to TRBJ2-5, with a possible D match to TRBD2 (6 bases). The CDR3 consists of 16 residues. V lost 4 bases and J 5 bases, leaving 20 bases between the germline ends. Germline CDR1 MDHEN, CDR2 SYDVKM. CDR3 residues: CASSSPGRASGETQYF. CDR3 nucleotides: TGTGCCAGCAGTTCTCCGGGACGCGCAAGCGGGGAGACCCAGTACTTC.

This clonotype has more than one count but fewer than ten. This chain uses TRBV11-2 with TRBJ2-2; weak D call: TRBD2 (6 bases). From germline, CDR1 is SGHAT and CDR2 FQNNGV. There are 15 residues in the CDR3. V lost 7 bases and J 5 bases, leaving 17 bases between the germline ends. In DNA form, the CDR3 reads TGTGCCAGCACCGGAGGGCTAGTCGGAACCGGGGAGCTGTTTTTT. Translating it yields CASTGGLVGTGELFF.